The clone carrying this T cell receptor beta chain was counted a few times. Germline V gives CDR1 SGHTA, CDR2 FQGNSA. The length of the CDR3 is 16 residues. The ends were cut back, 5 bases at V and 6 bases at J, with 20 bases in the middle. The sample belongs to a study of T cells in Graves' hyperthyroidism and ophthalmopathy. It was RNA transcripts that yielded the amplified TCR beta CDR3 regions. An initial round of RT-PCR targeting the TCR CDR3 relied on the HTBI primer set. MiXCR, applied by TCRdb to the multiplex PCR reads, yields one record per CDR3 protein. Of hundreds of thousands of distinct CDR3 sequences listed, around 16% are singletons.

The chain joins TRBV7-2 to TRBJ1-5, with D perhaps TRBD1 (6 bases). This TCR was recovered from a young woman with Graves' hyperthyroidism. The sample taken for sequencing was blood. In DNA form, the CDR3 reads TGTGCCAGCAGCCTATCACAGGGTGGGGCTGGTCAGCCCCAGCATTTT. Translating it yields CASSLSQGGAGQPQHF.